These 7 T cell receptor beta chains share one sample of origin, sequenced in a study of control samples from healthy donors and cancer patients. Assay: immunoSEQ multiplex PCR; the TCRdb copy retains only in-frame clones and omits some. The profile shows about 110,000 clones, 75% to 90% of them singletons. Sequencing used blood. These receptors all stem from a woman between 45 and 60 years old in good health.

The V and J genes are TRBV30 and TRBJ2-2; TRBD2 matches 7 bases. Germline CDR1 reads GTSNPN; CDR2 reads SVGIG (reference sequence). The CDR3 is made up of 17 amino acids. V lost 1 base to trimming and J lost 6 bases; unmatched junction nucleotides: 14. CDR3 in amino acids: CAWSDPGGSSFAGELFF. The CDR3 DNA sequence: TGTGCCTGGAGTGACCCGGGAGGTAGTAGTTTCGCCGGGGAGCTGTTTTTT.

This chain links TRBV29-1 with TRBJ1-1, with a weak D call TRBD1 (6 bases). The CDR3 covers 15 residues. From germline, CDR1 is SQVTM and CDR2 ANQGSEA. V shed 3 bases and J shed 4 bases, with 18 bases lying between them. The CDR3 spells CSVEAGVGARTEAFF. DNA of the CDR3: TGCAGCGTTGAGGCAGGGGTAGGAGCGCGCACTGAAGCTTTCTTT.

The rearrangement joins TRBV6-5 to TRBJ1-1; tentative D call: TRBD1 (6 bases). CDR3 length equals 15 residues. From germline, CDR1 is MNHEY and CDR2 SVGAGI. Between the trimmed V and J ends, which lost 5 bases and 1 base, there was a span of 14 bases. The CDR3 loop is CASSTGSTGNTEAFF. The CDR3 region has the DNA TGTGCCAGCAGTACCGGCTCGACAGGGAACACTGAAGCTTTCTTT.

This clone was recorded once. This chain uses TRBV29-1 with TRBJ2-3; 12 nucleotides agree with TRBD2. Germline CDR1 is SQVTM and CDR2 is ANQGSEA. The CDR3 extends over 18 amino acids. The V and J ends lost 8 bases and 6 bases, in that order; junction bases with no gene match: 21. CDR3 nucleotide sequence: TGCAGCCACCTGGAGGGAGCTAGCGGGGGGGGCCCTGCGGATACGCAGTATTTT. It is translated as CSHLEGASGGGPADTQYF.

The chain couples TRBV10-1 to TRBJ2-7; maybe TRBD1 (6 bases). The CDR3 runs 12 residues. V gave up 7 bases and J gave up 3 bases, with 10 bases separating them. CDR1 is WNHNN and CDR2 is SYGVQD in the germline V gene (reference sequence). As DNA, the CDR3 is TGCGCCAGCAAGGACAGCCTCTACGAGCAGTACTTC. It encodes CASKDSLYEQYF.

J is TRBJ2-5 and V is TRBV7-9; D call uncertain. CDR3 length: 11 residues. In germline, CDR1 is SEHNR, CDR2 FQNEAQ (reference sequence). V was shortened by 1 base and J by 10 bases, with 7 bases between the two germline ends. The chain's CDR3 is CASSLGPDQYF. CDR3 coding DNA: TGTGCCAGCAGCTTAGGGCCAGACCAGTACTTC.

The genes are TRBV10-3 and TRBJ2-5, with TRBD2 matching 9 bases. Looked up from germline, CDR1 is ENHRY and CDR2 is SYGVKD. This CDR3 spans 15 amino acids. V shed 7 bases and J 4 bases; nucleotides not matched to a gene: 10. CDR3 amino acids: CAITRSGGARETQYF. In DNA, the CDR3 is TGTGCCATCACCCGTAGCGGGGGTGCCCGAGAGACCCAGTACTTC.